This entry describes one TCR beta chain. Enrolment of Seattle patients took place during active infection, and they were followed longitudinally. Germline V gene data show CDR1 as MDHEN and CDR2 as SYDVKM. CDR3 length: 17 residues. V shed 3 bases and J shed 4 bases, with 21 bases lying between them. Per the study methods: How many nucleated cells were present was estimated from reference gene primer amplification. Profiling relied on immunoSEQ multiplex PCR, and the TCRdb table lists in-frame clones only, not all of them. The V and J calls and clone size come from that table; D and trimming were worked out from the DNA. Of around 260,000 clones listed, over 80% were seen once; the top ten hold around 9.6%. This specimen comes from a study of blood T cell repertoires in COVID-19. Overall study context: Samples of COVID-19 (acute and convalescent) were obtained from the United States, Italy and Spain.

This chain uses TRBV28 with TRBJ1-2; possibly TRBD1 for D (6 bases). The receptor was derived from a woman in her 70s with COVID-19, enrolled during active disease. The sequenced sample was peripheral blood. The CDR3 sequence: CASSLSTLTGGIYGYTF. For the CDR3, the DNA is TGTGCCAGCAGTTTGTCGACGTTGACAGGCGGAATCTATGGCTACACCTTC.